This section outlines one T cell receptor (beta chain) sequence together with its context. Its antigen is not identified. This entry belongs to a study of cytomegalovirus exposure and HLA in healthy donors. Findings and limits, study-wide: Cytomegalovirus association was assigned to about 150 TCR beta chains. It is likely that the observed cluster of highly shared sequence variants was a sequencing artifact.

The CDR3 totals 15 residues. Germline V gene data show CDR1 as SGHVS and CDR2 as FNYEAQ. Trimming cost V 4 bases and J 6 bases; bases outside gene matches: 12. PCR employed 60 Vbeta and 13 Jbeta primers. The method was immunoSEQ multiplex PCR; TCRdb's version includes in-frame clones alone and lacks a portion of them. The sample has about 160,000 clones; around four fifths are singletons. This TCR was recovered from a man aged 25-45 years in good health and CMV-seronegative. Source material: PBMCs. V and J are TRBV7-6 and TRBJ2-7; 7 bases are shared with TRBD1. CDR3: CASSSNAGGSAEQYF. The CDR3 nucleotides are TGTGCCAGCAGCTCTAATGCAGGGGGATCCGCCGAGCAGTACTTC.